The 8 T cell receptor beta chains reported below all come from one sample, sequenced in a study of regulatory T cells in long-lasting Graves disease (dated by TCRdb to the early 2020s). The time point label corresponds to: newly diagnosed GD, antithyroid drugs for less than 3 months. RNA was extracted from PBMCs in TRIzol for both TCR sequencing and RNA sequencing. Library preparation employed multiplex PCR. Sequencing was carried out with an Illumina HiSeq 4000. To build TCR beta libraries, CDR3 regions were amplified by Arm-PCR using iRepertoire HTBI primers. The public reads were quality trimmed at Q25 with fastp and then assembled into clones with MiXCR by TCRdb, keeping productive beta chains. Identical CDR3 proteins give one entry, which carries the most common genes and DNA. This sample lists hundreds of thousands of distinct CDR3 sequences; approximately 15% were detected once. The top ten hold around 19% of the sample.

These data were likewise used in another study, on T cells in Graves' hyperthyroidism and ophthalmopathy.

The specimen was peripheral blood mononuclear cells (PBMCs), collected at new diagnosis, from a patient treated with antithyroid drugs. Every receptor here comes from a woman aged 25 to 39 with Graves disease. Donor details come from another sample of the same person, matched by shared clones.

This clonotype has a count of ten or more. The gene calls are TRBV28 and TRBJ2-7, with D maybe TRBD1 (6 bases). The CDR3 sequence is 15 residues long. V gave up 2 bases and J gave up 6 bases, with 17 bases separating them. Germline CDR1 and CDR2: MDHEN and SYDVKM. CDR3 bases: TGTGCCAGCAGTTTAACTCTTGGGGGCTGGGGCGAGCAGTACTTC. It encodes CASSLTLGGWGEQYF.

The chain couples TRBV4-1 to TRBJ2-2; a possible D gene is TRBD1 (5 bases). V lost 6 bases and J 3 bases, leaving 14 bases between the germline ends. The CDR3 is made up of 15 amino acids. The germline CDR1 and CDR2 sequences are MGHRA and YSYEKL. CDR3 residues: CASSRSGRDTGELFF. CDR3 coding DNA: TGCGCCAGCAGTCGGTCGGGCAGGGACACCGGGGAGCTGTTTTTT.

This clonotype has only a few counts. The chain is built from TRBV5-1 and TRBJ2-2, with 11 bases matching TRBD1. CDR3 length: 15 amino acids. Germline V CDR1 and CDR2: SGHRS, YFSETQ. J was trimmed by 6 bases and V by 4 bases; bases with no gene match: 5. As DNA, the CDR3 is TGCGCCAGCAGCACCGGACAGGGGGCTTCCGGGGAGCTGTTTTTT. Translating gives CASSTGQGASGELFF. The complete variable domain, with remaining parts taken from reference TRBV5-1 and TRBJ2-2, reads KAGVTQTPRYLIKTRGQQVTLSCSPISGHRSVSWYQQTPGQGLQFLFEYFSETQRNKGNFPGRFSGRQFSNSRSEMNVSTLELGDSALYLCASSTGQGASGELFFGEGSRLTVL.

Worth noting for this clonotype: A much larger clone differs from this one at a single base, so this may be a read error. V and J are TRBV28 and TRBJ1-2; no firm D call. Germline V gene sequence: CDR1 MDHEN, CDR2 SYDVKM. V was cut by 3 bases and J by 8 bases, with 16 bases left in between. The CDR3 is 14 residues long. CDR3 loop: CASSFGRARGGYTF. Written as DNA, the CDR3 is TGTGCCAGCAGTTTTGGGAGGGCCAGAGGGGGCTACACCTTC.

The gene calls are TRBV20-1 and TRBJ1-5; tentative D call: TRBD1 (6 bases). This CDR3 is 16 amino acids long. CDR1 is DFQATT and CDR2 is SNEGSKA in the germline V gene (reference sequence). Trimming pared 0 bases from V and 2 bases from J, leaving 14 bases between. Written as DNA, the CDR3 is TGCAGTGCTAGAGATCATGGGGGCGCTGGCAATCAGCCCCAGCATTTT. Translated, it gives CSARDHGGAGNQPQHF.

In its sample, this clonotype was seen many times. This chain links TRBV30 with TRBJ1-4; D gene unclear. Germline V gene lookup returns CDR1 GTSNPN and CDR2 SVGIG (reference sequence). Trimming cost V 5 bases and J 5 bases, with 15 bases left between them. The CDR3 runs to 14 residues. The CDR3 protein is CAWSRDTRNEKLFF. The CDR3 nucleotides are TGTGCCTGGTCCCGCGACACCAGAAATGAAAAACTGTTTTTT.

V is TRBV5-4 and J is TRBJ2-3, with 7 bases that match TRBD1. The CDR3 totals 15 residues. Germline V gives CDR1 SGHNT, CDR2 YYREEE (reference sequence). J gave up 4 bases and V 3 bases, and 8 bases lay outside the gene matches. CDR3: CASSSGQREPDTQYF. The CDR3 region has the DNA TGTGCCAGCAGCTCGGGACAGAGGGAGCCAGATACGCAGTATTTT.

The rearrangement uses TRBV2 and TRBJ2-7; D assignment may be TRBD1 or TRBD2 (7 bases each). CDR3 length equals 17 residues. Deletions cut 5 bases from V and 4 bases from J, with 24 bases between. Germline CDR1 SNHLY, CDR2 FYNNEI. The chain's CDR3 is CASSLQGLAAGAYEQYF. As DNA, the CDR3 is TGTGCCAGCAGTTTACAGGGGCTAGCGGCAGGGGCGTACGAGCAGTACTTC.